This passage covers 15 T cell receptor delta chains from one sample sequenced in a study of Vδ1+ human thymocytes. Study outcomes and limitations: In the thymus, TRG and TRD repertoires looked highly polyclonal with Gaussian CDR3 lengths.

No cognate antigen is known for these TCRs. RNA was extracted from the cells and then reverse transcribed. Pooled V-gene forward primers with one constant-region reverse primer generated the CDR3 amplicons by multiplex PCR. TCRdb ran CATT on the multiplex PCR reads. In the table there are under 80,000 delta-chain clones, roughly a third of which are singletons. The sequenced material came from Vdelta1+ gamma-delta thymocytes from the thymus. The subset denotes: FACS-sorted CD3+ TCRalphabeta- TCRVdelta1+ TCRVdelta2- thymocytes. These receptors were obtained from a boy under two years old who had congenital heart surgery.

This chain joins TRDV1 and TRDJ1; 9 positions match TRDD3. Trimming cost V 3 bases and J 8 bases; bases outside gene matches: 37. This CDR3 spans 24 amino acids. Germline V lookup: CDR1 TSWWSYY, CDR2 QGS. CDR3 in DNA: TGTGCTCTTGGGGATGGTGCCCCTAGACCTCCTTCCTCCACTAAGTACTGGGGGAGACGGAAACTCATCTTT. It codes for CALGDGAPRPPSSTKYWGRRKLIF.

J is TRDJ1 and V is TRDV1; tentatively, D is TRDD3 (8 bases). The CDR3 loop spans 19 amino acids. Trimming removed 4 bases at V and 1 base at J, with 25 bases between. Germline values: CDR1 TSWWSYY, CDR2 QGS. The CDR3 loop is CALGGFLQNGGSCTDKLIF. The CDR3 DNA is TGTGCTCTTGGGGGATTCCTACAGAATGGGGGATCGTGCACCGATAAACTCATCTTT.

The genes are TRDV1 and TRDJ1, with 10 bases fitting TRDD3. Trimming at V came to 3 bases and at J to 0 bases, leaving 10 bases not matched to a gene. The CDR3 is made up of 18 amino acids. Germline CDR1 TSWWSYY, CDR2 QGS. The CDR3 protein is CALGEGLRGIRYTDKLIF. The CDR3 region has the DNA TGTGCTCTTGGGGAGGGCCTAAGGGGGATACGGTACACCGATAAACTCATCTTT.

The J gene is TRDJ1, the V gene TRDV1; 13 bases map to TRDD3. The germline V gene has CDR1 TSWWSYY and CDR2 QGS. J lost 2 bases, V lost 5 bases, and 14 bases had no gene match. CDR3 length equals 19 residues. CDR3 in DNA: TGTGCTCTTGGGCCCCTTCCTAATACTGGGGGATACGGAACCGATAAACTCATCTTT. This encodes CALGPLPNTGGYGTDKLIF.

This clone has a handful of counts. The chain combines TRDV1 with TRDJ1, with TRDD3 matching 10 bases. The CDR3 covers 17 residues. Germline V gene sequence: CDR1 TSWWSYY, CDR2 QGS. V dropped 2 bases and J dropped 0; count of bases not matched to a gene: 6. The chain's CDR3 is CALGERLGDGDTDKLIF. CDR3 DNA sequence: TGTGCTCTTGGGGAAAGACTGGGGGATGGGGACACCGATAAACTCATCTTT.

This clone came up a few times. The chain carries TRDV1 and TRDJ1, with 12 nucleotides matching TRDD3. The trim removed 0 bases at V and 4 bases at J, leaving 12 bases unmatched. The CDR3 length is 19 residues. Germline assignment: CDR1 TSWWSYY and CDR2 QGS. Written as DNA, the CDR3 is TGTGCTCTTGGGGAACTAAAGCCTACTGGGGGATACCTAAACGATAAACTCATCTTT. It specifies CALGELKPTGGYLNDKLIF.

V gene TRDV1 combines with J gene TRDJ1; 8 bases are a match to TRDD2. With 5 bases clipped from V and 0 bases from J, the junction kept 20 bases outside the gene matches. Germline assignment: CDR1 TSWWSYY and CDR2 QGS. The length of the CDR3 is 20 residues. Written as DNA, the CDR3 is TGTGCTCTTGGGACACTTCCTACAGTTGGGGGCAGAGACTACACCGATAAACTCATCTTT. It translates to CALGTLPTVGGRDYTDKLIF.

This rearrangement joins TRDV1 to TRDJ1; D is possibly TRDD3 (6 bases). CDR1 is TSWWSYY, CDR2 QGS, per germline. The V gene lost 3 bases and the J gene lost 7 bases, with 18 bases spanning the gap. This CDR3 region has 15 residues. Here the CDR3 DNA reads TGTGCTCTTGGGGAGCCACAGACTCTGGGGAGTAAACTCATCTTT. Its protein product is CALGEPQTLGSKLIF.

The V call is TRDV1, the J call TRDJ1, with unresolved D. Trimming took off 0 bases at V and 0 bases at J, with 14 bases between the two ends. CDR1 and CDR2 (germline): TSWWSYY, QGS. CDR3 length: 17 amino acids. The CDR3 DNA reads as TGTGCTCTTGGGGAACTTTTGAGGTTTACTGACACCGATAAACTCATCTTT. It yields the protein CALGELLRFTDTDKLIF.

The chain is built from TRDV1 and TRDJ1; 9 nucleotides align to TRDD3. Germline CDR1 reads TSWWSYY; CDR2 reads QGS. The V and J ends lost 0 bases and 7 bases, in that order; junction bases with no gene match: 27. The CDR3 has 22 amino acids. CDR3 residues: CALGELNPEGCRTGGADPKLIF. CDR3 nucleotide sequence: TGTGCTCTTGGGGAACTAAACCCGGAGGGCTGCCGTACTGGGGGAGCGGACCCTAAACTCATCTTT.

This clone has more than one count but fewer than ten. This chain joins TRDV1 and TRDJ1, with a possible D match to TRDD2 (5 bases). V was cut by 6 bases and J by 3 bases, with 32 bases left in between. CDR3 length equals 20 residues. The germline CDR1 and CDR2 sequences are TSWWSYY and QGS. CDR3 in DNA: TGTGCTCTTGGAGTTCTAGACCCCTACCCGATCCGAAAGCGGGCCGATAAACTCATCTTT. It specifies CALGVLDPYPIRKRADKLIF.

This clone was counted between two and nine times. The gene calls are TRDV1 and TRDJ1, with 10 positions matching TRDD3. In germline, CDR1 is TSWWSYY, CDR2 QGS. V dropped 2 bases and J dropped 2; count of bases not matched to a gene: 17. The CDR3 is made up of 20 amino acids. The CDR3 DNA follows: TGTGCTCTTGGGGAATCTCCGCGCAGATACTGGGGGATGCGGACCGATAAACTCATCTTT. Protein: CALGESPRRYWGMRTDKLIF.

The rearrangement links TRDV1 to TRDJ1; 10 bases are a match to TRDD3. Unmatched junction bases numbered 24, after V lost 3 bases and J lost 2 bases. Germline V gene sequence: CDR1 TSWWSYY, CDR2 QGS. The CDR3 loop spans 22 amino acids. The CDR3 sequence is CALGELGTSPWGINLCTDKLIF. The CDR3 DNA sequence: TGTGCTCTTGGGGAGCTTGGAACCTCCCCCTGGGGGATAAATCTTTGTACCGATAAACTCATCTTT.

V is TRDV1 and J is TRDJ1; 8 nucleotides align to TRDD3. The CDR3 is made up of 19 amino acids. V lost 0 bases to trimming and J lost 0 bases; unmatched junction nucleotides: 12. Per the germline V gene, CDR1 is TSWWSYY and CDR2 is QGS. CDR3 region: CALGELFWPGGQYTDKLIF. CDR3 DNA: TGTGCTCTTGGGGAACTGTTCTGGCCTGGGGGACAGTACACCGATAAACTCATCTTT.

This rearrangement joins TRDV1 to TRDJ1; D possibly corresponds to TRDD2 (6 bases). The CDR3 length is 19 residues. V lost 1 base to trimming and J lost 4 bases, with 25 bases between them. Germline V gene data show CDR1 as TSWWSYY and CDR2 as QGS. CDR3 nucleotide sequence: TGTGCTCTTGGGGAACGAAAGTTGAGACCTTCCGTAGGTTGCGATAAACTCATCTTT. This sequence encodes CALGERKLRPSVGCDKLIF.